The 2 T cell receptor beta chains below all came from one sample that was sequenced in a study of T cells in localized non-small cell lung cancer. Clones were read by immunoSEQ multiplex PCR, and TCRdb kept only the in-frame ones, dropping some. The sample has 20,000 to 25,000 clones, roughly nine tenths seen once. Sequencing was performed on PBMCs, taken before any cancer treatment. All receptors come from a man aged 35-75 years with stage II squamous cell lung carcinoma.

This clone has just one count. The chain is built from TRBV7-6 and TRBJ2-2, with D possibly matching TRBD2 (6 bases). V lost 0 bases and J lost 5, with 10 bases in between. Germline-derived CDR1 and CDR2 are SGHVS and FNYEAQ. The CDR3 contains 15 residues. The CDR3 spells CASSLAGGETGELFF. The CDR3 nucleotides read TGTGCCAGCAGCTTAGCGGGGGGAGAGACCGGGGAGCTGTTTTTT.

This chain joins TRBV5-1 and TRBJ1-2, with D possibly matching TRBD1 (5 bases). The V end was cut by 1 base, the J end by 8 bases, with 12 bases between. Germline CDR1 reads SGHRS; CDR2 reads YFSETQ. This CDR3 has 13 amino acids. CDR3 coding DNA: TGCGCCAGCAGCTTGTCGGGCAGGGACGGCTACACCTTC. It is translated as CASSLSGRDGYTF.